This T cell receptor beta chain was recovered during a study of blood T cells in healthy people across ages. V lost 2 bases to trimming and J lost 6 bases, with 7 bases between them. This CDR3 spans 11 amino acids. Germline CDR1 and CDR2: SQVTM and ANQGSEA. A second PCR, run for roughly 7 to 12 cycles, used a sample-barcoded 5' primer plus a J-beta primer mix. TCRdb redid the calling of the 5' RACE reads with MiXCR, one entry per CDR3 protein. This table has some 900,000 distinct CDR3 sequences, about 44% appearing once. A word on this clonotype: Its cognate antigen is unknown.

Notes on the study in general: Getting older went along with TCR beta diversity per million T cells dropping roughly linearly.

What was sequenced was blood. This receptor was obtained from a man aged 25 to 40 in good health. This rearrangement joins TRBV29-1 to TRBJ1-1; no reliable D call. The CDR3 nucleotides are TGCAGCGTTGAAATACTACCTGAAGCTTTCTTT. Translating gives CSVEILPEAFF.